A few counts support the clone carrying this T cell receptor beta chain. Its antigen remains unidentified. Libraries were prepared by immunoSEQ multiplex PCR; TCRdb keeps only in-frame clonotypes and omits some of them. The sample records about 160,000 clones, 70% to 90% being singletons. The source of the sample is a study of cytomegalovirus exposure and HLA in healthy donors. Regarding the study as a whole: Three CMV-associated chains were confirmed in vitro to be specific for CMV antigens. Most TCRs appeared rarely, but some public TCRs recurred in many donors.

Germline CDR1 reads SGHNT; CDR2 reads YYREEE (reference sequence). After removal of 0 bases from V and 1 base from J, the junction contained 3 bases not matched to a gene. The CDR3 runs to 15 residues. This receptor was identified in a woman aged 18-35 years in good health and CMV-seronegative. V usage is TRBV5-4 and J usage is TRBJ1-2, with 7 nucleotides matching TRBD1. The sample comprised PBMCs. As DNA, the CDR3 is TGTGCCAGCAGCTTGGGACAGGGTTATAACTATGGCTACACCTTC. The encoded protein is CASSLGQGYNYGYTF.